This is a list of T cell receptor beta chains from one sample in a study of blood T cell repertoires in COVID-19. Sequenced by immunoSEQ multiplex PCR; TCRdb stores in-frame clones only, minus some. The sample yields 70,000 to 95,000 clones, approximately 90% seen once. Input material: peripheral blood. The receptors were gathered from a man aged 50-59 years with COVID-19, enrolled during active disease. CDR3s leave out the opening cysteine and the closing phenylalanine or tryptophan.

v_call | cdr3_aa
TRBV5-5 | ASSLPSGDQETQY
TRBV7-3 | ASSSLTGGYGTEAF
TRBV5-4 | ASSLSGAGANVLT
TRBV7-9 | ASSLAQGKETQY
TRBV19 | ASSIDSGANQPQH
TRBV21-1 | ASSKERPDRLCQPQH
TRBV30 | AWSNEGDQPQH
TRBV11-2 | ASSLAGTARYT
TRBV5-1 | ASRGTAGTEAF
TRBV12-3/TRBV12-4 | ASSLGRGYEQY
TRBV3-1/TRBV3-2 | ASSPRAKGGRSQETQY
TRBV5-1 | ASSRQEYNSPLH
TRBV6-1 | ASSGLAGGQADTQY
TRBV27 | ASSFRGAWGTGELF
TRBV21-1 | ASSKGRTGTAPREQY
TRBV7-3 | ASSHPGTGEDTQY
TRBV11-1 | ASSFMTGNNSPLH
TRBV18 | ASSPPWPGADTQY
TRBV4-2 | ASSQDSGNYGYT
TRBV5-6 | ASSPGSTYEQY
TRBV11-3 | ASSPSSGFNTGELF
TRBV29-1 | SGTASGYNEQF
TRBV4-3 | ASSQARGDYEQY